Listed here are 27 T cell receptor beta chains from one sample, sequenced in a study of ipilimumab plus nivolumab after autologous stem cell transplantation. TCRdb's table, derived via immunoSEQ multiplex PCR, lists solely in-frame clones and lacks some. The sample has approximately 80,000 clones, 65% to 85% seen once. Sequencing was performed on PBMCs, taken in a trial of ipilimumab plus nivolumab as post-transplant consolidation. The origin of the receptors is a male donor with diffuse large B-cell lymphoma.

J is TRBJ1-2 and V is TRBV6-5, with D hard to call. The CDR3 totals 14 residues. The V end was cut by 6 bases, the J end by 0 bases, with 11 bases between. The germline gives CDR1 MNHEY, CDR2 SVGAGI. The CDR3 nucleotides read TGTGCCAGCAGACCCCCCGCCTCTAACTATGGCTACACCTTC. Translating it yields CASRPPASNYGYTF.

This sequence joins TRBV21-1 and TRBJ2-3; the table names TRBD2, a call not compared with the DNA. TRBV21-1 is given as a pseudogene. The CDR3 covers 18 residues. The CDR3, as DNA: TGTGCCAGCAGCAAAGTAAGAATTAGCGGGGGAAACACAGATACGCAGTATTTT. This gives the protein CASSKVRISGGNTDTQYF.

This chain links TRBV2 with TRBJ1-2, with 8 bases aligning to TRBD1. This CDR3 region has 13 residues. The germline gives CDR1 SNHLY, CDR2 FYNNEI. V lost 4 bases and J lost 8; bases outside the gene matches: 6. CDR3 sequence reads: CASSVRGLIGYTF. The DNA for the CDR3 is TGTGCCAGCAGTGTCAGGGGGCTGATCGGCTACACCTTC.

V usage is TRBV5-6 and J usage is TRBJ2-5; tentatively, D is TRBD2 (6 bases). V was shortened by 3 bases and J by 5 bases, with 17 bases between the two germline ends. CDR3 length: 15 residues. CDR1 SGHDT and CDR2 YYEEEE come from the germline V gene. DNA of the CDR3: TGTGCCAGCAGCTCGGCCGCGGGACTGTGGGAGACCCAGTACTTC. This sequence encodes CASSSAAGLWETQYF.

The CDR3, as DNA: TGTGCCAGCAGCTTACAGCCGGGGGCGTCCGCTGGAAACACCATATATTTT. Encoded protein: CASSLQPGASAGNTIYF. The J gene is TRBJ1-3, the V gene TRBV7-4; D perhaps matches TRBD1 (6 bases). V lost 2 bases and J lost 2, with 16 bases in between. CDR3 size: 17 residues. The germline gives CDR1 SGHVT, CDR2 SQSDAQ. The complete variable domain, with remaining parts taken from reference TRBV7-4 and TRBJ1-3, reads GAGVSQSPRYKVAKRGRDVALRCDSISGHVTLYWYRQTLGQGSEVLTYSQSDAQRDKSGRPSGRFSAERPERSVSTLKIQRTEQGDSAVYLCASSLQPGASAGNTIYFGEGSWLTVV.

There are a few counts of this clone. The rearrangement joins TRBV9 to TRBJ2-5; weak D call: TRBD1 (5 bases). From germline, CDR1 is SGDLS and CDR2 YYNGEE. V was cut by 3 bases and J by 2 bases, with 5 bases left in between. The CDR3 is made up of 12 amino acids. CDR3 bases: TGTGCCAGCAGCGGACAGCAAGAGACCCAGTACTTC. Amino acid sequence: CASSGQQETQYF.

The chain has TRBV4-2 and TRBJ1-5; D remains unclear. Germline CDR1 and CDR2: LGHNA and YNFKEQ. V lost 1 base and J lost 8, with 6 bases in between. This CDR3 has 12 amino acids. The DNA of the CDR3 is TGTGCCAGCAGCCAAGGAAATGAGCCCCAGCATTTT. Translation gives CASSQGNEPQHF.

The genes are TRBV5-4 and TRBJ2-7; 8 positions agree with TRBD2. Looked up from germline, CDR1 is SGHNT and CDR2 is YYREEE (reference sequence). The CDR3 spans 17 residues. With V trimmed by 4 bases and J by 4 bases, 16 bases remained unmatched. The DNA for the CDR3 is TGTGCCAGCAGCCAAGCCGCCGGCGGGGGGCTTCCGTACGAGCAGTACTTC. It specifies CASSQAAGGGLPYEQYF.

The V gene is TRBV7-2, the J gene TRBJ1-2, with 9 bases identical to TRBD1. Germline loops: CDR1 SGHTA, CDR2 FQGNSA. The CDR3 spans 17 residues. Trimming removed 0 bases from V and 0 bases from J; junction bases left unmatched: 5. The CDR3: CASSLAQGAASNYGYTF. The CDR3, as DNA: TGTGCCAGCAGCTTAGCACAGGGGGCCGCTTCTAACTATGGCTACACCTTC.

This rearrangement joins TRBV2 to TRBJ2-3; the D is unclear. The CDR3 is made up of 13 amino acids. Trimming took off 6 bases at V and 6 bases at J, with 13 bases between the two ends. Germline CDR1 and CDR2: SNHLY and FYNNEI. CDR3 DNA: TGTGCCAGCAGCGCTCGTATATCGGATACGCAGTATTTT. Translation gives CASSARISDTQYF. Looking up the rest from reference TRBV2 and TRBJ2-3 gives the full variable domain: EPEVTQTPSHQVTQMGQEVILRCVPISNHLYFYWYRQILGQKVEFLVSFYNNEISEKSEIFDDQFSVERPDGSNFTLKIRSTKLEDSAMYFCASSARISDTQYFGPGTRLTVL.

V gene TRBV28 combines with J gene TRBJ1-1; TRBD1 matches 7 bases. Trimming took 5 bases from V and 4 from J; bases not matched to a gene: 7. The CDR3 sequence is 14 residues long. Germline loops: CDR1 MDHEN, CDR2 SYDVKM. CDR3 residues: CASSETGLITEAFF. The CDR3 DNA follows: TGTGCCAGCAGTGAGACAGGGCTCATCACTGAAGCTTTCTTT. The full variable domain, in which reference TRBV28 and TRBJ1-1 provide the parts outside the CDR3, is DVKVTQSSRYLVKRTGEKVFLECVQDMDHENMFWYRQDPGLGLRLIYFSYDVKMKEKGDIPEGYSVSREKKERFSLILESASTNQTSMYLCASSETGLITEAFFGQGTRLTVV.

The V gene is TRBV10-3, the J gene TRBJ2-1; 13 nucleotides line up with TRBD2. The CDR3 has 15 amino acids. Losses at the gene ends were 6 bases for V and 7 bases for J; bases not matched to a gene: 6. Germline CDR1 and CDR2: ENHRY and SYGVKD. CDR3 DNA sequence: TGTGCCATCAGAGTACTAGCGGGGGGGCTAAATGAGCAGTTCTTC. It translates to CAIRVLAGGLNEQFF.

J is TRBJ1-1 and V is TRBV4-3, with D perhaps TRBD1 (6 bases). Germline CDR1 is LGHNA and CDR2 is YSLEER. Trimming took off 2 bases at V and 1 base at J, with 11 bases between the two ends. The CDR3 has 15 amino acids. The CDR3, as DNA: TGCGCCAGCAGCCAATCCTGGGACACGAACACTGAAGCTTTCTTT. It yields the protein CASSQSWDTNTEAFF.

V is TRBV6-5 and J is TRBJ1-3, with D perhaps matching TRBD1 (6 bases). CDR1 is MNHEY, CDR2 SVGAGI, per germline. V lost 10 bases to trimming and J lost 3 bases, with 19 bases between them. This CDR3 has 15 residues. The CDR3 spells CATSSGGGSGNTIYF. For the CDR3, the DNA is TGTGCCACCTCTTCGGGTGGGGGCAGTGGAAACACCATATATTTT.

The chain uses TRBV6-5 and TRBJ1-6; D is unresolved. This CDR3 spans 14 amino acids. The V gene lost 6 bases and the J gene lost 7 bases, with 13 bases spanning the gap. The germline gives CDR1 MNHEY, CDR2 SVGAGI. CDR3 residues: CASRGEVTNSPLHF. The CDR3 nucleotides read TGTGCCAGCAGGGGTGAAGTTACGAATTCACCCCTCCACTTT.

This chain connects TRBV5-1 to TRBJ2-3; TRBD2 matches 10 bases. V lost 4 bases and J lost 0; bases outside the gene matches: 20. Germline V CDR1 and CDR2: SGHRS, YFSETQ. The CDR3 loop spans 21 amino acids. CDR3 bases: TGCGCCAGCAGCCCACCCCCCAGACAGCGGGGGGGAAGGTGGAGCACAGATACGCAGTATTTT. It encodes CASSPPPRQRGGRWSTDTQYF.

This clone was seen only once. The chain employs TRBV18 and TRBJ2-7; no definite D call. Deletions cut 3 bases from V and 1 base from J, with 10 bases between. In germline, CDR1 is KGHSH, CDR2 LQKENI. This CDR3 is built from 14 residues. As DNA, the CDR3 is TGTGCCAGCTCACCCGGCCAGAGATCCTACGAGCAGTACTTC. Protein sequence: CASSPGQRSYEQYF.

This rearrangement joins TRBV19 to TRBJ1-3; no clear D. Per the germline V gene, CDR1 is LNHDA and CDR2 is SQIVND (reference sequence). The V end was cut by 8 bases, the J end by 0 bases, with 17 bases between. The CDR3 consists of 16 residues. The CDR3 DNA reads as TGTGCCAGTCGAACGGTAGCAGCCCGCTCTGGAAACACCATATATTTT. Translated: CASRTVAARSGNTIYF.

This clone was seen a few times. J is TRBJ2-7 and V is TRBV5-1; 10 nucleotides match TRBD1. After removal of 2 bases from V and 9 bases from J, the junction contained 8 bases not matched to a gene. CDR1 SGHRS and CDR2 YFSETQ come from the germline V gene. The CDR3 has 14 amino acids. CDR3: CASSFRDRGIGQYF. Written as DNA, the CDR3 is TGCGCCAGCAGCTTCCGGGACAGGGGAATAGGGCAGTACTTC.

This chain links TRBV5-1 with TRBJ2-1; 8 bases map to TRBD2. The CDR3 is 15 amino acids. The V segment lost 4 bases and the J segment 3 bases; nucleotides outside the gene matches: 6. CDR1 SGHRS and CDR2 YFSETQ come from the germline V gene. Written as DNA, the CDR3 is TGCGCCAGCAGCCGTAGCGGGGCTAACTACAATGAGCAGTTCTTC. This codes for CASSRSGANYNEQFF.

The rearrangement links TRBV6-1 to TRBJ2-1; D might be TRBD1 or TRBD2, each matching 5 bases. Per the germline V gene, CDR1 is MNHNS and CDR2 is SASEGT. V was shortened by 8 bases and J by 7 bases, with 18 bases between the two germline ends. The CDR3 has 14 amino acids. Here the CDR3 DNA reads TGTGCCAGCGGAAAGTCTGGGGGTAGAAATGAGCAGTTCTTC. It yields the protein CASGKSGGRNEQFF.

This clone was observed once. The CDR3 DNA sequence: TGTGCCAGTAGTATACGCAGGGGGCTTATGACAGATACGCAGTATTTT. This translates into CASSIRRGLMTDTQYF. V is TRBV19 and J is TRBJ2-3; 8 bases match TRBD1. V shed 2 bases and J 3 bases; nucleotides not matched to a gene: 7. Germline values: CDR1 LNHDA, CDR2 SQIVND (reference sequence). This CDR3 is 16 amino acids long.

This clone was seen a single time. The chain employs TRBV27 and TRBJ1-6; D may be TRBD1 (5 bases). This CDR3 is 15 amino acids long. The V end was cut by 6 bases, the J end by 4 bases, with 13 bases between. The germline V gene encodes CDR1 MNHEY and CDR2 SMNVEV (reference sequence). CDR3 sequence: CASRTLSGYNSPLHF. For the CDR3, the DNA is TGTGCCAGCAGAACTTTGTCAGGGTATAATTCACCCCTCCACTTT.

V and J are TRBV6-5 and TRBJ1-6, with unresolved D. Trimming pared 4 bases from V and 0 bases from J, leaving 10 bases between. Germline CDR1 and CDR2: MNHEY and SVGAGI. The CDR3 is 16 amino acids. This chain's CDR3 is CASSSISSSYNSPLHF. CDR3 nucleotide sequence: TGTGCCAGCAGTTCCATCTCTAGCTCCTATAATTCACCCCTCCACTTT.

CDR3 in DNA: TGTGCCAGCAGCTTAGTGGGGGGGGACTCTGGAAACACCATATATTTT. This gives the protein CASSLVGGDSGNTIYF. The chain employs TRBV7-8 and TRBJ1-3; a possible D gene is TRBD1 (5 bases). The CDR3 length is 16 residues. CDR1 and CDR2 (germline): SGHVS, FQNEAQ. The V and J ends lost 1 base and 0 bases respectively, with 10 bases between them.

This chain connects TRBV4-1 to TRBJ2-2; 11 nucleotides match TRBD2. With V trimmed by 3 bases and J by 4 bases, 4 bases remained unmatched. Germline V gene lookup returns CDR1 MGHRA and CDR2 YSYEKL. This CDR3 has 16 residues. The CDR3 nucleotides are TGCGCCAGCAGCCAGATAGCGGGGGGGCCCACCGGGGAGCTGTTTTTT. It encodes CASSQIAGGPTGELFF.

The sample holds one count of this clone. The rearrangement joins TRBV7-8 to TRBJ1-3; D is possibly TRBD1 (6 bases). The CDR3 runs 18 residues. Germline CDR1 SGHVS, CDR2 FQNEAQ. V lost 4 bases, J lost 1 base, and 20 bases lay in between. The CDR3 loop reads CASSSPRGGLRSGNTIYF. CDR3 nucleotide sequence: TGTGCCAGCAGCTCGCCGAGGGGGGGTCTGAGGTCTGGAAACACCATATATTTT.